Listed here is a single T cell receptor beta chain. This CDR3 contains 17 residues. Trimming took off 2 bases at V and 6 bases at J, with 22 bases between the two ends. A second PCR of roughly 7 to 11 cycles used a sample-barcoded 5' primer and a J-beta primer mix. TCRdb ran MiXCR on the 5' RACE reads and lists one entry per CDR3 protein. Among about a million distinct CDR3 sequences listed, less than 45% were seen once. The data were taken from a study of blood T cells in healthy people across ages. The chain combines TRBV12-3 or TRBV12-4 with TRBJ1-1, with D maybe TRBD1 (5 bases). The clonotype comes from a young man in good health. Sequenced input: blood. The CDR3 DNA follows: TGTGCCAGCAGTTTAAGTCAGGGTGGGGCGTCTGGGGCTGAAGCTTTCTTT. Translating it yields CASSLSQGGASGAEAFF.